Presented here are 5 T cell receptor beta chains from one specimen sequenced in a study of blood T cell repertoires in COVID-19. Profiled with immunoSEQ multiplex PCR; TCRdb holds only in-frame clones, not every one. The table has about 210,000 clones, approximately 82% seen once; the top ten hold about 7.4%. The sequencing sample was made of peripheral blood. These TCRs come from a woman aged 50 to 60 with acute or convalescent COVID-19.

In its sample, this clone was seen a few times. The genes are TRBV19 and TRBJ1-5, with 8 bases aligning to TRBD1. J lost 3 bases, V lost 7 bases, and 8 bases had no gene match. Germline lookup yields CDR1 LNHDA and CDR2 SQIVND (reference sequence). There are 15 residues in the CDR3. The CDR3, as DNA: TGTGCCAGTACCAATAGCAGGGGGCCCAATCAGCCCCAGCATTTT. This encodes CASTNSRGPNQPQHF.

The V and J genes are TRBV5-8 and TRBJ2-1; the match to TRBD2 covers 11 bases. The CDR3 totals 14 residues. Germline V gene lookup returns CDR1 SGHTS and CDR2 YDEGEE. After removal of 1 base from V and 8 bases from J, the junction contained 2 bases not matched to a gene. The CDR3 here is CASSLTSGSDEQFF. The CDR3 DNA follows: TGTGCCAGCAGCTTGACTAGCGGGAGCGATGAGCAGTTCTTC.

The CDR3 reads CASSQGTGTNEQYF. CDR3 nucleotides: TGTGCCAGCAGCCAAGGGACAGGGACCAACGAGCAGTACTTC. The rearrangement joins TRBV3-1 (or the pseudogene TRBV3-2) to TRBJ2-7, with TRBD1 matching over 8 bases. Germline lookup yields CDR1 LGHDT and CDR2 YNNKEL (reference sequence). V lost 1 base, J lost 5 bases, and 4 bases stayed unmatched. This CDR3 is built from 14 residues.

The V and J genes are TRBV24-1 and TRBJ2-1; D remains unclear. V lost 4 bases and J lost 8, with 23 bases in between. Germline loops: CDR1 KGHDR, CDR2 SFDVKD. The CDR3 runs 17 residues. Written as DNA, the CDR3 is TGTGCCACCAGTGACCCCTCGGCAGCGCGCGATGGATATGAGCAGTTCTTC. This encodes CATSDPSAARDGYEQFF.

The J gene is TRBJ2-1, the V gene TRBV10-1, with 10 bases lining up with TRBD2. This CDR3 has 16 amino acids. Germline V gene data show CDR1 as WNHNN and CDR2 as SYGVQD (reference sequence). V lost 3 bases, J lost 4 bases, and 6 bases stayed unmatched. CDR3 protein: CASSDIVLAGYNEQFF. The CDR3 nucleotides are TGCGCCAGCAGTGATATAGTACTAGCGGGATACAATGAGCAGTTCTTC.